These 8 T cell receptor beta chains came from one sample sequenced in a study of blood T cell repertoires in COVID-19. Data came from immunoSEQ multiplex PCR; TCRdb stores just in-frame clones and leaves some out. The sample shows tens of thousands of clones, around 81% of them seen only once. Sequencing was performed on peripheral blood. The receptors stem from a woman aged 80 or older with acute or convalescent COVID-19.

This rearrangement joins TRBV7-9 to TRBJ2-7, with 7 bases matching TRBD1. The CDR3 has 16 residues. In germline, CDR1 is SEHNR, CDR2 FQNEAQ (reference sequence). The V segment lost 0 bases and the J segment 4 bases; nucleotides outside the gene matches: 9. The CDR3 region is CASSLALTGVMYEQYF. CDR3 nucleotide sequence: TGTGCCAGCAGCTTAGCGCTTACAGGGGTGATGTACGAGCAGTACTTC.

The chain combines TRBV29-1 with TRBJ1-1; 9 nucleotides agree with TRBD1. The CDR3 totals 17 residues. V shed 5 bases and J 0 bases; nucleotides not matched to a gene: 13. In germline, CDR1 is SQVTM, CDR2 ANQGSEA. The CDR3 region has the DNA TGCAGCGTTCACAGGGGGCGGACCCAGGCGGTGAACACTGAAGCTTTCTTT. This sequence encodes CSVHRGRTQAVNTEAFF.

A word on this clone: At one of its ends the junction is not consistent with the germline gene, which may arise from a read error. The CDR3 is CASRALAGGQGTQYF. In DNA, the CDR3 is TGTGCCAGCAGGGCACTAGCGGGGGGGCAAGGGACCCAGTACTTC. The rearrangement joins TRBV5-5 to TRBJ2-5, with 13 nucleotides matching TRBD2. Germline V gene lookup returns CDR1 SGHKS and CDR2 YYEKEE (reference sequence). CDR3 length: 15 amino acids.

This clone was seen just once. The gene calls are TRBV9 and TRBJ1-2, with TRBD1 identical over 8 bases. The CDR3 sequence is 14 residues long. Germline V gene data show CDR1 as SGDLS and CDR2 as YYNGEE. The V gene end was trimmed by 3 bases and the J gene end by 6 bases; junction bases not matched to a gene: 7. CDR3 protein: CASSDPTGVNGYTF. CDR3 in DNA: TGTGCCAGCAGCGATCCGACAGGGGTGAATGGCTACACCTTC.

The rearrangement uses TRBV7-2 and TRBJ1-6; perhaps TRBD1 as D (5 bases). Trimming shortened V by 5 bases and J by 7 bases, and 18 bases separated the two germline ends. Germline V gives CDR1 SGHTA, CDR2 FQGNSA. This CDR3 contains 16 residues. The CDR3 sequence: CASSPALGVGNSPLHF. The CDR3 coding sequence is TGTGCCAGCAGCCCGGCGCTAGGGGTGGGGAATTCACCCCTCCACTTT.

The V call is TRBV7-9, the J call TRBJ2-7; possibly TRBD1 for D (6 bases). This CDR3 spans 12 amino acids. With 5 bases removed from V and 4 bases from J, the gap between germline ends came to 9 bases. The V gene's germline CDR1 is SEHNR and CDR2 FQNEAQ (reference sequence). The CDR3 nucleotides read TGTGCCAGCAGCCCGACAGGTTACGAGCAGTACTTC. Residues: CASSPTGYEQYF.

The chain joins TRBV19 to TRBJ1-1; D is ambiguous. The CDR3 is 15 residues long. The germline V and J ends were trimmed by 5 bases and 4 bases, with 17 bases remaining between them. CDR1 LNHDA and CDR2 SQIVND come from the germline V gene (reference sequence). CDR3 amino acids: CASSVDGALGTEAFF. CDR3 nucleotides: TGTGCCAGTAGTGTCGACGGAGCCTTGGGCACTGAAGCTTTCTTT. Together with reference TRBV19 and TRBJ1-1, the CDR3 gives the full variable domain: DGGITQSPKYLFRKEGQNVTLSCEQNLNHDAMYWYRQDPGQGLRLIYYSQIVNDFQKGDIAEGYSVSREKKESFPLTVTSAQKNPTAFYLCASSVDGALGTEAFFGQGTRLTVV.

The chain is built from TRBV10-2 and TRBJ1-5; perhaps TRBD1 as D (5 bases). Between the trimmed V and J ends, which lost 5 bases and 5 bases, there was a span of 10 bases. CDR3 length: 13 residues. Germline CDR1 and CDR2: WSHSY and SAAADI. The CDR3, as DNA: TGCGCCAGCAGTTTGGGGGGAGATCAGCCCCAGCATTTT. It encodes CASSLGGDQPQHF.